This T cell receptor (beta chain) was identified in a study of brain T cells in children with intractable seizures. Study-wide findings and caveats: Pre-surgery blood may have been undersampled, hiding some clones. Patients' HCMV serostatus was unknown; virus specificity rests on CDR3 similarity alone.

With regard to this clone: Antigen specificity is unknown.

The table came from immunoSEQ multiplex PCR; TCRdb's copy has only in-frame clones and leaves some out. The table lists 50,000 to 80,000 clones, 90% to 97% of them singletons, with 0.38% in the top ten. Germline V gene data show CDR1 as MNHEY and CDR2 as SVGAGI. The V and J ends lost 9 bases and 4 bases, in that order; junction bases with no gene match: 6. The CDR3 spans 13 residues. Surgery cases with the highest brain T cell transcript signatures were chosen for sequencing. Pre-surgery treatment included at least one anti-epileptic drug. This receptor was taken from a boy younger than two with focal cortical dysplasia and intractable seizures. This chain joins TRBV6-5 and TRBJ1-2, with 9 bases identical to TRBD1. The sample in question was peripheral blood, obtained at surgery. As DNA, the CDR3 is TGTGCCAGTAGGACAGGGGTGACCTATGGCTACACCTTC. It translates to CASRTGVTYGYTF.